This is a list of T cell receptor beta chains from one sample in a study of response to subunit inactivated influenza vaccine. TCRdb re-called the RT-PCR reads with MiXCR, one entry per CDR3 protein. The profile shows about 620,000 distinct CDR3 sequences, about 12% of them singletons. Specimen: PBMCs from blood, collected on the day of vaccination. These receptors all stem from a man aged 50 or older who received an inactivated influenza vaccine. Each CDR3 is given with its conserved first and last residue. Fields, in order: V gene, J gene, D gene, clone size, CDR3 DNA, CDR3 protein. A D gene is named only where the DNA matches it firmly. Size tells how often a clone was seen (once, few, many) or the class of an expanded clone, and some rows leave it out.

TRBV5-1	TRBJ1-6	NA	few	TGCGCCAGCAGAACTGACAGAGGCTCCTATAATTCACCCCTCCACTTT	CASRTDRGSYNSPLHF
TRBV12-3/TRBV12-4	TRBJ1-2	TRBD1	many	TGTGCCAGCAGTCCTGGACAGGCGTTAGCCCTCCCCACCTTC	CASSPGQALALPTF
TRBV28	TRBJ2-7	NA	few	TGTGCCAGCAGTCCCCCCACCACTAAATCTAGAACCTACGAGCAGTACTTC	CASSPPTTKSRTYEQYF
TRBV4-2	TRBJ2-7	NA	NA	TGTGCCAGCAGCCAATTAGGGGTTTTCGGGGCCTCCTACGAGCAGTACTTC	CASSQLGVFGASYEQYF
TRBV4-3	TRBJ2-7	TRBD1	NA	TGCGCCAGCAGCCAAGGGACAGGGGGATTATACGAGCAGTACTTC	CASSQGTGGLYEQYF
TRBV3-1	TRBJ2-2	NA	many	TGTGCCAGCAGCCAAGGTCCTGGCACCGGGGAGCTGTTTTTT	CASSQGPGTGELFF
TRBV11-2	TRBJ2-1	NA	few	TGTGCCAGCAGCCTCTACGTCAATGAGCAGTTCTTC	CASSLYVNEQFF
TRBV29-1	TRBJ2-1	TRBD2	many	TGCAGCGTTGCCCCAAAGCGGGGGGGCGCTTCTTACAATGAGCAGTTCTTC	CSVAPKRGGASYNEQFF
TRBV19	TRBJ2-1	NA	NA	TGTGCCAGTAGTACTGGGACCCCTCATGAGCAGTTCTTC	CASSTGTPHEQFF
TRBV20-1	TRBJ2-1	TRBD2	NA	TGCAGTGCTAGACCGAGCGGGAGAGGCTACAATGAGCAGTTCTTC	CSARPSGRGYNEQFF
TRBV4-2	TRBJ2-3	TRBD2	NA	TGTGCCAGCAGCGTTGCTAGCGGGGGGGCAGATACGCAGTATTTT	CASSVASGGADTQYF
TRBV5-1	TRBJ2-5	TRBD1	many	TGCGCCAGCAGCCCGACAGGGTCGCAAGAGACCCAGTACTTC	CASSPTGSQETQYF
TRBV20-1	TRBJ2-7	NA	few	TGCAGTGTCACCTCAAGGGGGACGGAAAAATACGAGCAGTACTTC	CSVTSRGTEKYEQYF
TRBV5-1	TRBJ2-1	TRBD2	NA	TGCGCCAGCAGCTCGCTAGCGGGGGCCTCTTTGAATGAGCAGTTCTTC	CASSSLAGASLNEQFF
TRBV11-2	TRBJ2-5	NA	few	TGTGCCAGCAGCCTACTAAGAGCGGCCCAAGAGACCCAGTACTTC	CASSLLRAAQETQYF
TRBV20-1	TRBJ2-1	NA	NA	TGCAGTGCTAGGAGTCTGGCCGAGCAGTTCTTC	CSARSLAEQFF
TRBV20-1	TRBJ1-5	TRBD1	NA	TGCAGTGCAGGCGGGACAGGTTTTAGCAATCAGCCCCAGCATTTT	CSAGGTGFSNQPQHF
TRBV5-1	TRBJ2-5	NA	many	TGCGCCAGCAGCTTGGAGGGGTTAATCGAGACCCAGTACTTC	CASSLEGLIETQYF
TRBV5-5	TRBJ2-1	NA	NA	TGTGCCAGCAGCCGACAGCGGGTCCCCCGTGGTTACAATGAGCAGTTCTTC	CASSRQRVPRGYNEQFF
TRBV5-1	TRBJ2-7	NA	many	TGCGCCAGCAGTTCCTCTCTCTCCTACGAGCAGTACTTC	CASSSSLSYEQYF
TRBV12-3/TRBV12-4	TRBJ1-5	NA	few	TGTGCCAGCAGTTTTCTAGGGGGAGCGAATCAGCCCCAGCATTTT	CASSFLGGANQPQHF
TRBV5-1	TRBJ2-5	TRBD2	NA	TGCGCCAGCAGCTTGAGGGGTAGCGGGAGAGGATCCCAAGAGACCCAGTACTTC	CASSLRGSGRGSQETQYF
TRBV21-1	TRBJ1-2	NA	few	TGTGCCAGCCCCCCAGACAGGGCAAACTATGGCTACACCTTC	CASPPDRANYGYTF
TRBV6-1	TRBJ2-3	TRBD2	NA	TGTGCCAGCAAAGCCGGGGGGGCTGGCGATACGCAGTATTTT	CASKAGGAGDTQYF
TRBV6-1	TRBJ1-4	NA	NA	TGTGCCAGCATCCTCCAGGGTGGTGAAAAACTGTTTTTT	CASILQGGEKLFF
TRBV6-2/TRBV6-3	TRBJ2-2	NA	few	TGTGCCAGCGAAGGAGCGGCGAACACCGGGGAGCTGTTTTTT	CASEGAANTGELFF
TRBV7-2	TRBJ2-5	TRBD2	NA	TGTGCCAGCAGCTTACCAAGCGGGGCACAAGAGACCCAGTACTTC	CASSLPSGAQETQYF
TRBV6-1	TRBJ1-5	NA	NA	TGTGCCAGCAGTCTGACAGTGTCCAGCAATCAGCCCCAGCATTTT	CASSLTVSSNQPQHF
TRBV5-1	TRBJ1-4	TRBD1	NA	TGCGCCAGCAGCTTGATAGGGACAGGGCGAGAAAAACTGTTTTTT	CASSLIGTGREKLFF
TRBV7-9	TRBJ2-7	TRBD1	many	TGTGCCAGCAGGAAAGAGGGGGCGTCCTACGAGCAGTACTTC	CASRKEGASYEQYF
TRBV12-3/TRBV12-4	TRBJ2-3	TRBD2	few	TGTGCCAGCACCTGGGGGGGTAGCACAGATACGCAGTATTTT	CASTWGGSTDTQYF
TRBV3-1	TRBJ2-3	NA	NA	TGTGCCAGCAGCCAAGATATCCAGGAGGATACGCAGTATTTT	CASSQDIQEDTQYF
TRBV29-1	TRBJ2-2	TRBD2	few	TGCAGCGTTTGGACTAGCGACACCGGGGAGCTGTTTTTT	CSVWTSDTGELFF
TRBV6-2/TRBV6-3	TRBJ2-1	NA	few	TGTGCCAGCAGTTACTCCCTCCCTGGGAGGGGGACCTACAATGAGCAGTTCTTC	CASSYSLPGRGTYNEQFF
TRBV29-1	TRBJ2-1	TRBD1	few	TGCAGCGTTATCCCAAACAGGGGCGGAAATGAGCAGTTCTTC	CSVIPNRGGNEQFF
TRBV12-3/TRBV12-4	TRBJ2-3	TRBD2	NA	TGTGCCGGATCCACTAGCGGGGGCGCAGATACGCAGTATTTT	CAGSTSGGADTQYF
TRBV5-1	TRBJ1-2	NA	NA	TGCGCCAGCAGCATTGACGGCGGCTATGGCTACACCTTC	CASSIDGGYGYTF
TRBV5-1	TRBJ2-1	TRBD2	few	TGCGCCAGCAGGTGGACTAGCGGGGGCTCCTACAATGAGCAGTTCTTC	CASRWTSGGSYNEQFF
TRBV7-2	TRBJ1-1	NA	NA	TGTGCCAGCAGCTTATCCAGGGGTCGGGCTGAAGCTTTCTTT	CASSLSRGRAEAFF
TRBV7-3	TRBJ2-2	NA	few	TGTGCCAGCAGCTCGGAAACAGGGTCCACCGGGGAGCTGTTTTTT	CASSSETGSTGELFF
TRBV7-2	TRBJ1-2	NA	few	TGTGCCAGCAGCTACCCCGGGATGATCTATGGCTACACCTTC	CASSYPGMIYGYTF
TRBV29-1	TRBJ2-1	NA	NA	TGCAGCGTTAGTCGCGGCAAATACAATGAGCAGTTCTTC	CSVSRGKYNEQFF
TRBV29-1	TRBJ2-7	TRBD1	few	TGCAGCGCCGCCCAGGGGGCTTACGAGCAGTACTTC	CSAAQGAYEQYF
TRBV12-3/TRBV12-4	TRBJ2-1	TRBD1	few	TGTGCCAGCAGGAAGACAGGGTCCCACAATGAGCAGTTCTTC	CASRKTGSHNEQFF
TRBV7-2	TRBJ2-5	TRBD2	few	TGTGCCAGCAGCTTACCGACAGCGGCGGGGGGGAGGTGGGAGACCCAGTACTTC	CASSLPTAAGGRWETQYF
TRBV28	TRBJ2-7	NA	NA	TGTGCCAGCAGTTTCGGCAGGGTGATAAGTGAGCAGTACTTC	CASSFGRVISEQYF
TRBV5-1	TRBJ2-5	NA	few	TGCGCCAGCAGCTTGGTTCGGGGGGCAGGGGAGACCCAGTACTTC	CASSLVRGAGETQYF
TRBV7-9	TRBJ2-6	NA	NA	TGTGCCAGCACCACAAAAAACGTCCTGACTTTC	CASTTKNVLTF
TRBV20-1	TRBJ2-1	TRBD2	NA	TGCAGTGCTAGACTAGCGGCCGATAATGAGCAGTTCTTC	CSARLAADNEQFF
TRBV12-3/TRBV12-4	TRBJ2-7	NA	NA	TGTGCCAGCAGCCCAACAATCTACGAGCAGTACTTC	CASSPTIYEQYF
TRBV6-2/TRBV6-3	TRBJ1-1	NA	few	TGTGCCAGCATTAACGGCAGGGTTAACACTGAAGCTTTCTTT	CASINGRVNTEAFF
TRBV20-1	TRBJ2-2	NA	NA	TGCAGTGCTTCGACCACCGGGGAGCTGTTTTTT	CSASTTGELFF
TRBV2	TRBJ2-5	TRBD2	NA	TGTGCCAGCAGCCCTGGACTAGCGGGAGGTCTAAAGACCCAGTACTTC	CASSPGLAGGLKTQYF
TRBV5-1	TRBJ1-3	NA	many	TGCGCCACCCGCGAGATCTCTGGAAACACCATATATTTT	CATREISGNTIYF
TRBV15	TRBJ2-4	NA	NA	TGTGCCACCAGCAGAGTTAAGGAGGACTGGTCCAAAAACATTCAGTACTTC	CATSRVKEDWSKNIQYF
TRBV24-1	TRBJ2-5	NA	many	TGTGCCACCAGTCCCGTGGGGGGCAGAGAGACCCAGTACTTC	CATSPVGGRETQYF
TRBV11-2	TRBJ1-2	NA	NA	TGTGCCAGCAGCTTAGATCTAGTTACAGGTTGGAGAGATGGCTACACCTTC	CASSLDLVTGWRDGYTF
TRBV20-1	TRBJ1-5	NA	NA	TGCAGTGCGCATCAGGGCTACAATCAGCCCCAGCATTTT	CSAHQGYNQPQHF
TRBV7-2	TRBJ2-7	NA	many	TGTGCCAGCAGCCCCGAGGGGCTGAGCTCCTACGAGCAGTACTTC	CASSPEGLSSYEQYF
TRBV12-3/TRBV12-4	TRBJ2-2	NA	NA	TGTGCCAGCAGTTCGAGACGCGCGGGGACCGGGGAGCTGTTTTTT	CASSSRRAGTGELFF